These 19 T cell receptor beta chains were sequenced from one sample in a study of immune cell composition in non-small cell lung cancer (dated by TCRdb to about 2017). Libraries were constructed by the immunoSEQ multiplex PCR assay. Entries here come from immuneACCESS through TCRdb and include only in-frame sequences with V and J called. Some clones fail to appear in such tables; in the studies checked, an unresolved V gene covers under half of the shortfall, and the cause of the remainder is unknown. In this sample the table shows about 1,700 clones, about 81% of which occur a single time. Approximately 10% of the sample is taken by the ten largest. Sample: lung tumor tissue. All receptors derive from a human donor with non-small cell lung cancer.

The V gene is TRBV7-2, the J gene TRBJ1-6; the D is unclear. Trimming removed 5 bases from V and 5 bases from J, with 4 bases in between. CDR3 length: 12 residues. Germline V gene lookup returns CDR1 SGHTA and CDR2 FQGNSA. CDR3 sequence (DNA): TGTGCCAGCAGCCGCGATAATTCACCCCTCCACTTT. Translated, it gives CASSRDNSPLHF.

The chain combines TRBV6-1 with TRBJ1-2; D remains ambiguous. Germline V CDR1 and CDR2: MNHNS, SASEGT. V was trimmed by 6 bases and J by 8 bases, leaving 13 bases between them. This CDR3 is 12 amino acids long. The CDR3 is CASREQTRGYTF. CDR3 sequence (DNA): TGTGCCAGCAGGGAACAGACCAGGGGCTACACCTTC.

Remarks on this clone: Other DNA sequences in the same sample also yield this CDR3. The rearrangement links TRBV5-1 to TRBJ2-3; the match to TRBD2 covers 8 bases. This CDR3 has 15 amino acids. Germline lookup yields CDR1 SGHRS and CDR2 YFSETQ. The V gene end was trimmed by 2 bases and the J gene end by 2 bases; junction bases not matched to a gene: 4. This CDR3 is CASSFLSGATDTQYF. CDR3 DNA: TGCGCCAGCAGCTTTCTTAGCGGGGCCACAGATACGCAGTATTTT.

The rearrangement links TRBV5-1 to TRBJ1-1; D unresolved. Germline CDR1 and CDR2: SGHRS and YFSETQ. The CDR3 loop spans 15 amino acids. V was clipped by 4 bases and J by 0 bases, with 13 bases between them. DNA of the CDR3: TGCGCCAGCAGCATCGGACTGGGTTTGAACACTGAAGCTTTCTTT. Encoded protein: CASSIGLGLNTEAFF.

The chain joins TRBV5-1 to TRBJ2-5; 10 nucleotides align to TRBD2. The V segment lost 2 bases and the J segment 0 bases; nucleotides outside the gene matches: 1. The CDR3 spans 15 residues. CDR1 is SGHRS, CDR2 YFSETQ, per germline. CDR3 amino acids: CASSFSGGHQETQYF. The CDR3, as DNA: TGCGCCAGCAGCTTTAGCGGGGGGCACCAAGAGACCCAGTACTTC.

This clone was seen more than once but under ten times. The V call is TRBV6-4, the J call TRBJ1-1; unclear D gene. Trimming removed 6 bases from V and 1 base from J, with 12 bases in between. Germline CDR1 reads MRHNA; CDR2 reads SNTAGT. This CDR3 is 14 amino acids long. Written as DNA, the CDR3 is TGTGCCAGCAGGGCGAGGGCCACGAACACTGAAGCTTTCTTT. Residues: CASRARATNTEAFF.

The chain recombines TRBV2 with TRBJ2-7; tentative D call: TRBD1 (5 bases). Germline V gene data show CDR1 as SNHLY and CDR2 as FYNNEI. There are 11 residues in the CDR3. V shed 8 bases and J shed 3 bases, with 8 bases lying between them. Here the CDR3 reads CASGQYYEQYF. CDR3 DNA sequence: TGTGCCAGCGGACAATACTACGAGCAGTACTTC.

The chain recombines TRBV18 with TRBJ2-7; 8 nucleotides line up with TRBD1. The CDR3 contains 16 residues. Germline values: CDR1 KGHSH, CDR2 LQKENI. V lost 3 bases, J lost 1 base, and 8 bases stayed unmatched. The CDR3 protein is CASSPIGTGISYEQYF. Here the CDR3 DNA reads TGTGCCAGCTCACCGATTGGGACAGGCATTTCCTACGAGCAGTACTTC.

CDR3 residues: CASSLGRGQRNTEAFF. CDR3 bases: TGTGCCAGCAGCTTGGGGAGGGGGCAACGGAACACTGAAGCTTTCTTT. J is TRBJ1-1 and V is TRBV5-4; 7 nucleotides agree with TRBD1. This CDR3 is built from 16 residues. Germline lookup yields CDR1 SGHNT and CDR2 YYREEE (reference sequence). The ends lost 0 bases at V and 1 base at J; junction bases unmatched: 6.

The chain joins TRBV30 to TRBJ2-7, with 8 positions matching TRBD2. J lost 3 bases, V lost 2 bases, and 9 bases had no gene match. Germline CDR1 is GTSNPN and CDR2 is SVGIG (reference sequence). This CDR3 has 15 amino acids. The CDR3 loop is CAWSHGTSGLYEQYF. The CDR3 DNA is TGTGCCTGGAGTCATGGGACTAGTGGACTCTACGAGCAGTACTTC. The variable domain in full, completed from reference TRBV30 and TRBJ2-7, reads SQTIHQWPATLVQPVGSPLSLECTVEGTSNPNLYWYRQAAGRGLQLLFYSVGIGQISSEVPQNLSASRPQDRQFILSSKKLLLSDSGFYLCAWSHGTSGLYEQYFGPGTRLTVT.

The chain employs TRBV28 and TRBJ2-7; 7 positions agree with TRBD1. Germline-derived CDR1 and CDR2 are MDHEN and SYDVKM. The CDR3 totals 11 residues. V was clipped by 5 bases and J by 9 bases; unmatched bases: 4. DNA of the CDR3: TGTGCCAGCAGTGACAGGGCTAGGCAGTACTTC. This encodes CASSDRARQYF.

This chain joins TRBV5-4 and TRBJ2-1; D is perhaps TRBD2 (6 bases). Germline V gene lookup returns CDR1 SGHNT and CDR2 YYREEE (reference sequence). V shed 2 bases and J shed 3 bases, with 12 bases lying between them. The CDR3 spans 15 residues. Here the CDR3 reads CASSLEIGGYNEQFF. The CDR3 bases are TGTGCCAGCAGCTTAGAGATCGGGGGCTACAATGAGCAGTTCTTC.

This clone showed up just once. This rearrangement joins TRBV29-1 to TRBJ2-3; 12 bases match TRBD2. J was trimmed by 5 bases and V by 8 bases; bases with no gene match: 11. CDR1 is SQVTM and CDR2 is ANQGSEA in the germline V gene. The CDR3 covers 15 residues. CDR3 residues: CSSSGGAYRGDTQYF. The CDR3 bases are TGCAGCTCTAGCGGGGGGGCCTACCGTGGAGATACGCAGTATTTT.

This clone showed up just a few times. The chain links TRBV19 to TRBJ2-7; no reliable D call. Germline-derived CDR1 and CDR2 are LNHDA and SQIVND (reference sequence). V lost 2 bases and J 2 bases, leaving 10 bases between the germline ends. This CDR3 comprises 14 residues. The CDR3 is CASSIRNSPYEQYF. CDR3 coding DNA: TGTGCCAGTAGTATAAGGAACAGTCCCTACGAGCAGTACTTC. The full variable domain, rest sourced from reference TRBV19 and TRBJ2-7, is DGGITQSPKYLFRKEGQNVTLSCEQNLNHDAMYWYRQDPGQGLRLIYYSQIVNDFQKGDIAEGYSVSREKKESFPLTVTSAQKNPTAFYLCASSIRNSPYEQYFGPGTRLTVT.

The gene calls are TRBV7-3 and TRBJ2-5; perhaps TRBD1 as D (5 bases). CDR3 length equals 14 residues. Per germline, CDR1 SGHTA and CDR2 FQGTGA. The V and J ends lost 4 bases and 3 bases respectively, with 12 bases between them. CDR3 residues: CASSSGSREETQYF. The CDR3 DNA is TGTGCCAGCAGCTCAGGGTCAAGGGAAGAGACCCAGTACTTC.

The CDR3 spells CASSLATDRGNEQYF. The CDR3 region has the DNA TGCGCCAGCAGTCTCGCTACGGACAGGGGCAACGAGCAGTACTTC. This chain joins TRBV5-1 and TRBJ2-7, with TRBD1 matching 9 bases. This CDR3 comprises 15 residues. Germline CDR1 is SGHRS and CDR2 is YFSETQ. V was pared by 5 bases and J by 5 bases, with 11 bases of the junction left unmatched.

The DNA of the CDR3 is TGTGCCACCGGACAGGGTTCGGTCACCGGGGAGCTGTTTTTT. Translating gives CATGQGSVTGELFF. V is TRBV7-3 and J is TRBJ2-2; 8 bases are a match to TRBD1. Trimming at V came to 10 bases and at J to 4 bases, leaving 8 bases not matched to a gene. The CDR3 consists of 14 residues. CDR1 is SGHTA and CDR2 is FQGTGA in the germline V gene.

This clone was counted once. V is TRBV30 and J is TRBJ1-3, with a possible D match to TRBD1 (5 bases). In germline, CDR1 is GTSNPN, CDR2 SVGIG (reference sequence). This CDR3 comprises 16 residues. The V and J ends lost 4 bases and 0 bases respectively, with 16 bases between them. CDR3 protein: CAWTRSAQASGNTIYF. CDR3 coding DNA: TGTGCCTGGACCCGGTCCGCACAGGCCTCTGGAAACACCATATATTTT.

The chain has TRBV6-5 and TRBJ2-7; a weak D match, TRBD1 (6 bases). This CDR3 has 13 residues. Trimming shortened V by 4 bases and J by 1 base, and 8 bases separated the two germline ends. The V gene's germline CDR1 is MNHEY and CDR2 SVGAGI. The CDR3 spells CASSFRGSYEQYF. The CDR3, as DNA: TGTGCCAGCAGTTTCAGGGGATCCTACGAGCAGTACTTC.